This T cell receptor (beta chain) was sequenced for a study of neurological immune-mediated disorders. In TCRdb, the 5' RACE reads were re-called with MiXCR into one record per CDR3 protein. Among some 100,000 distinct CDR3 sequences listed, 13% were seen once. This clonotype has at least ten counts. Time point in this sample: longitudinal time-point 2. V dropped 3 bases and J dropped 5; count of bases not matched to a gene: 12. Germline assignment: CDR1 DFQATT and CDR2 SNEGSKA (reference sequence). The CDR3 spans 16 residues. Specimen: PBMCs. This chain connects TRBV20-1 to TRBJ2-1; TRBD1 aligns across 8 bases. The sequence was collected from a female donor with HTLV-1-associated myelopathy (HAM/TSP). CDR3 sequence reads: CSASGGLDRVHNEQFF. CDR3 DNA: TGCAGTGCTAGTGGGGGGTTGGACAGGGTCCACAATGAGCAGTTCTTC.